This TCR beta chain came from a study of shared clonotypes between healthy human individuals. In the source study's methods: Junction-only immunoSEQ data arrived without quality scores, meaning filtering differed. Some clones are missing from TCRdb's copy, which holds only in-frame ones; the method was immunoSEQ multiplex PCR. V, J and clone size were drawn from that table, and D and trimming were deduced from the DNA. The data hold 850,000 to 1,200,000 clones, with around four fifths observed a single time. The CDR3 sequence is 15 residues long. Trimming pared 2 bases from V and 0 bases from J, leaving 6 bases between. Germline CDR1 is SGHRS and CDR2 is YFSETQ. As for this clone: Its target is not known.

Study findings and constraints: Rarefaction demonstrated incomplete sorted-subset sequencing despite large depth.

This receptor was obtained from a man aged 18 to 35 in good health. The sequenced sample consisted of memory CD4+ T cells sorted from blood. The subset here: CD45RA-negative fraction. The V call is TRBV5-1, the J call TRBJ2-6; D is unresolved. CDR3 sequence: CASSLVASGANVLTF. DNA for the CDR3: TGCGCCAGCAGCTTAGTTGCCTCTGGGGCCAACGTCCTGACTTTC.